This T cell receptor (beta chain) was documented in a study of cytomegalovirus exposure and HLA in healthy donors. In the PCR, 60 Vbeta and 13 Jbeta primers were used. Some clones are missing from TCRdb's copy, which holds only in-frame ones; the method was immunoSEQ multiplex PCR. Among 130,000 or so clones listed, around 65% were seen once. The V and J ends lost 1 base and 5 bases respectively, with 13 bases between them. There are 15 residues in the CDR3. CDR1 and CDR2 (germline): SGHAT, FQNNGV. The receptor's source is a male donor in good health and CMV-seronegative. The sequencing sample was made of PBMCs. This chain links TRBV11-2 with TRBJ2-3; D gene uncertain. Here the CDR3 reads CASSLGSRTGDTQYF. The CDR3 DNA reads as TGTGCCAGCAGCTTAGGAAGCCGAACCGGAGATACGCAGTATTTT.